This T cell receptor beta chain was recovered during a study of T cell clusters in autoimmune cytopenias. Multiplex touch-down PCR amplified TRB using TRB-A and TRB-B pools in one tube. Reanalyzing the multiplex PCR reads, TCRdb keeps one entry per CDR3 protein, without DNA. The sample table sets out more than 6,000 distinct CDR3 sequences. Study conclusions and caveats: TRB repertoire shifts in secondary cytopenia and chronic lymphocytic leukemia mostly reflected lymphoma, not autoimmunity.

Details on this clonotype: Its antigen is still unknown.

About 37,500 genome equivalents of blood DNA were amplified for TRB. The data also belong to a second study, concerning T cell repertoires in aging, cancer and after chemotherapy. Per that study: No conclusions about immunological memory after chemotherapy can be drawn from the repertoire data.

This sequence was found in a human donor in good health. Material: peripheral blood.

This CDR3 reads CASSSIESYGYTF. This sequence joins TRBV12-3 or TRBV12-4 and TRBJ1-2. The CDR3 is made up of 13 amino acids.